This T cell receptor beta chain stems from a study of T cells in women clearing cervical HPV infection. Turning to the study itself: Cases were women with histologically confirmed HPV16-related CIN3 or worse, including a couple of invasive cancers.

Each participant carried one incident cervical HPV16 infection only. The table came from immunoSEQ multiplex PCR; TCRdb's copy has only in-frame clones and leaves some out. This sample's table reports under 45,000 clones. The sequenced sample was blood buffy coat. The clonotype was recovered from a woman between 18 and 70 years old with a cervical HPV16 infection that either progressed to CIN3+ or cleared (not recorded which).

CDR3 bases read: TGTGCCAGCAGTTTATTGCGTCAGGGCCGG. It yields the protein CASSLLRQGR. The entire CDR3 sequence reads CASSLLRQGRIYF. V usage is TRBV28 and J usage is TRBJ1-3, with D possibly being TRBD1 (5 bases). The read terminates 3 residues before the CDR3 end, so the remaining end is supplied by the germline J gene. CDR3 length equals 13 residues. The germline V gene has CDR1 MDHEN and CDR2 SYDVKM.